The next 17 T cell receptor beta chains were all read from a single sample in a study of shared clonotypes between healthy human individuals. This table comes from immunoSEQ multiplex PCR, and its TCRdb copy is limited to in-frame clones, with some not included. The sample holds 450,000 to 500,000 clones, 76% seen once. The sequencing sample was made of PBMCs. The receptor source for this set is a woman aged 40 to 50 in good health. Some clones in this sample may be carry-over from other donors' samples.

The rearrangement uses TRBV9 and TRBJ2-1, with 11 nucleotides matching TRBD2. CDR1 is SGDLS, CDR2 YYNGEE, per germline. This CDR3 has 15 residues. After removal of 0 bases from V and 8 bases from J, the junction contained 4 bases not matched to a gene. The CDR3 loop is CASSVGLAGLDEQFF. The CDR3, as DNA: TGTGCCAGCAGCGTAGGACTAGCGGGACTTGATGAGCAGTTCTTC.

A word on this clone: A far larger clone differs by one base, so this is likely a read error. The V call is TRBV5-1, the J call TRBJ2-4, with 7 bases identical to TRBD1. The J segment lost 6 bases and the V segment lost 4 bases, leaving 10 bases of the junction unmatched. The CDR3 loop spans 15 amino acids. Germline V gene lookup returns CDR1 SGHRS and CDR2 YFSETQ. The CDR3 loop reads CASSLGGQPGNIQYF. CDR3 nucleotide sequence: TGCGCCAGCAGCCTAGGGGGCCAACCCGGAAACATTCAGTACTTC. The whole variable domain, filled in from reference TRBV5-1 and TRBJ2-4, reads KAGVTQTPRYLIKTRGQQVTLSCSPISGHRSVSWYQQTPGQGLQFLFEYFSETQRNKGNFPGRFSGRQFSNSRSEMNVSTLELGDSALYLCASSLGGQPGNIQYFGAGTRLSVL.

This clone was seen only a few times. This rearrangement joins TRBV2 to TRBJ1-5, with a weak D call TRBD1 (6 bases). The CDR3 runs to 14 residues. V lost 0 bases and J 3 bases, leaving 6 bases between the germline ends. Germline values: CDR1 SNHLY, CDR2 FYNNEI. CDR3 amino acids: CASSEAGHNQPQHF. The CDR3 DNA reads TGTGCCAGCAGTGAAGCGGGACACAATCAGCCCCAGCATTTT. Supplemented by reference TRBV2 and TRBJ1-5, the full variable domain reads EPEVTQTPSHQVTQMGQEVILRCVPISNHLYFYWYRQILGQKVEFLVSFYNNEISEKSEIFDDQFSVERPDGSNFTLKIRSTKLEDSAMYFCASSEAGHNQPQHFGDGTRLSIL.

The chain uses TRBV19 and TRBJ2-7, with 10 bases that match TRBD2. In germline, CDR1 is LNHDA, CDR2 SQIVND (reference sequence). This CDR3 region has 12 residues. The ends lost 10 bases at V and 3 bases at J; junction bases unmatched: 3. CDR3 sequence reads: CATASGSYEQYF. The CDR3 nucleotides read TGTGCCACCGCTAGCGGGAGCTACGAGCAGTACTTC.

The CDR3 here is CASSTNFVSYNEQFF. CDR3 bases: TGTGCCAGCAGTACCAATTTCGTCTCCTACAATGAGCAGTTCTTC. The chain is built from TRBV6-5 and TRBJ2-1; unclear D gene. The CDR3 has 15 amino acids. Germline CDR1 reads MNHEY; CDR2 reads SVGAGI. Trimming removed 5 bases at V and 0 bases at J, with 11 bases between.

The V gene is TRBV28, the J gene TRBJ2-5, with a weak D call TRBD1 (5 bases). This CDR3 spans 13 amino acids. V lost 8 bases to trimming and J lost 5 bases, with 15 bases between them. CDR1 MDHEN and CDR2 SYDVKM come from the germline V gene. The CDR3 DNA is TGTGCCAGCCGGCCGCAGGGAATGGAGACCCAGTACTTC. Translating gives CASRPQGMETQYF.

V gene TRBV5-6 combines with J gene TRBJ1-1; TRBD1 matches 10 bases. Losses at the gene ends were 4 bases for V and 5 bases for J; bases not matched to a gene: 2. This CDR3 comprises 13 residues. Looked up from germline, CDR1 is SGHDT and CDR2 is YYEEEE. In DNA form, the CDR3 reads TGTGCCAGCAGCCGGGGACAGGGGACTGAAGCTTTCTTT. It specifies CASSRGQGTEAFF. Complete variable domain (other parts from reference TRBV5-6 and TRBJ1-1): DAGVTQSPTHLIKTRGQQVTLRCSPKSGHDTVSWYQQALGQGPQFIFQYYEEEERQRGNFPDRFSGHQFPNYSSELNVNALLLGDSALYLCASSRGQGTEAFFGQGTRLTVV.

V usage is TRBV7-2 and J usage is TRBJ2-7; TRBD1 matches at 11 bases. This CDR3 region has 15 residues. Germline V gives CDR1 SGHTA, CDR2 FQGNSA. V lost 2 bases, J lost 3 bases, and 3 bases stayed unmatched. In nucleotides, the CDR3 is TGTGCCAGCAGCTTAACCGGGACAGGGGGCTACGAGCAGTACTTC. This encodes CASSLTGTGGYEQYF.

The rearrangement uses TRBV21-1 and TRBJ2-2. TRBV21-1 is an annotated pseudogene. The CDR3 runs to 13 residues. The chain's CDR3 is CASSKVHTGELFF. CDR3 bases: TGTGCCAGCAGCAAGGTTCACACCGGGGAGCTGTTTTTT.

V usage is TRBV7-2 and J usage is TRBJ1-1; 8 bases align to TRBD1. Germline CDR1 and CDR2: SGHTA and FQGNSA. This CDR3 is built from 15 residues. J was trimmed by 1 base and V by 5 bases; bases with no gene match: 6. The CDR3 nucleotides read TGTGCCAGCAGCCCAAGGACAGGGAAGAACACTGAAGCTTTCTTT. Amino acid sequence: CASSPRTGKNTEAFF.

The rearrangement joins TRBV5-6 to TRBJ2-1; 8 bases agree with TRBD2. The ends lost 0 bases at V and 1 base at J; junction bases unmatched: 6. CDR3 length: 17 amino acids. Germline loops: CDR1 SGHDT, CDR2 YYEEEE. The CDR3 spells CASSLGRLAWSYNEQFF. In DNA, the CDR3 is TGTGCCAGCAGCTTGGGCCGACTAGCGTGGTCCTACAATGAGCAGTTCTTC.

Written as DNA, the CDR3 is TGTGCCAGCAGCCAACCGTTGGACAGGACTAATGAAAAACTGTTTTTT. This codes for CASSQPLDRTNEKLFF. J is TRBJ1-4 and V is TRBV7-9; 7 nucleotides align to TRBD1. Germline V gene data show CDR1 as SEHNR and CDR2 as FQNEAQ (reference sequence). The CDR3 sequence is 16 residues long. V gave up 5 bases and J gave up 2 bases; unmatched junction bases: 8. Full variable domain (missing parts from reference TRBV7-9 and TRBJ1-4): DTGVSQNPRHKITKRGQNVTFRCDPISEHNRLYWYRQTLGQGPEFLTYFQNEAQLEKSRLLSDRFSAERPKGSFSTLEIQRTEQGDSAMYLCASSQPLDRTNEKLFFGSGTQLSVL.

The chain recombines TRBV28 with TRBJ1-1; 12 bases are shared with TRBD1. This CDR3 spans 16 amino acids. Looked up from germline, CDR1 is MDHEN and CDR2 is SYDVKM. J was trimmed by 6 bases and V by 3 bases; bases with no gene match: 8. CDR3 nucleotides: TGTGCCAGCAGTTTCATGGGGACAGGGGGCGAGGCTGAAGCTTTCTTT. It is translated as CASSFMGTGGEAEAFF.

Here the CDR3 reads CASRALLGSSYNEQFF. CDR3 nucleotides: TGTGCCAGCAGGGCGTTACTAGGGAGCTCCTACAATGAGCAGTTCTTC. The V call is TRBV27, the J call TRBJ2-1; D is perhaps TRBD2 (5 bases). With 6 bases removed from V and 0 bases from J, the gap between germline ends came to 15 bases. From germline, CDR1 is MNHEY and CDR2 SMNVEV (reference sequence). The CDR3 covers 16 residues.

The chain is built from TRBV9 and TRBJ2-1; 8 bases align to TRBD1. The CDR3 spans 18 residues. V trimming: 2 bases; J trimming: 0 bases; junction bases outside the gene matches: 10. Looked up from germline, CDR1 is SGDLS and CDR2 is YYNGEE. In DNA form, the CDR3 reads TGTGCCAGCAGCGTCCAGACAGGGGTCCCTAGCTCCTACAATGAGCAGTTCTTC. This codes for CASSVQTGVPSSYNEQFF.

The chain joins TRBV30 to TRBJ2-7; D unclear. Trimming cost V 1 base and J 5 bases, with 6 bases left between them. CDR3 length: 11 amino acids. In germline, CDR1 is GTSNPN, CDR2 SVGIG (reference sequence). CDR3 in DNA: TGTGCCTGGAGTGAGGTGGACGAGCAGTACTTC. It translates to CAWSEVDEQYF.

The chain has TRBV2 and TRBJ1-5; TRBD1 matches at 8 bases. The CDR3 spans 15 residues. CDR1 and CDR2 from the germline V gene are SNHLY and FYNNEI. V lost 1 base, J lost 3 bases, and 2 bases stayed unmatched. CDR3 nucleotide sequence: TGTGCCAGCAGTGAAGAGGGACAGGACAATCAGCCCCAGCATTTT. Translated: CASSEEGQDNQPQHF.